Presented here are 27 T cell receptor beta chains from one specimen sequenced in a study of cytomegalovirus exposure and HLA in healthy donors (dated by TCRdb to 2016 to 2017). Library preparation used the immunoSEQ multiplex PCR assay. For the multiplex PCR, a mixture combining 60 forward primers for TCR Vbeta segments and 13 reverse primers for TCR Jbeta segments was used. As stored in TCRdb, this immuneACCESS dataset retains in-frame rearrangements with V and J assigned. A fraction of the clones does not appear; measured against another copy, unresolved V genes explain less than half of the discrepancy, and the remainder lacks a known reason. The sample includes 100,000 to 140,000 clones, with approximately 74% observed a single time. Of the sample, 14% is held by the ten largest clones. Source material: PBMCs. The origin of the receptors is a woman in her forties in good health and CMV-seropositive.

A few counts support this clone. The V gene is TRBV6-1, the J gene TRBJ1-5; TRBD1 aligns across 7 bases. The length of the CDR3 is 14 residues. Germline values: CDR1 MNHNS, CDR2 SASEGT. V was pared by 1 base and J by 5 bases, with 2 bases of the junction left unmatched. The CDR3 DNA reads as TGTGCCAGCAGTGAAGAACAGGGGTATCAGCCCCAGCATTTT. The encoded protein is CASSEEQGYQPQHF.

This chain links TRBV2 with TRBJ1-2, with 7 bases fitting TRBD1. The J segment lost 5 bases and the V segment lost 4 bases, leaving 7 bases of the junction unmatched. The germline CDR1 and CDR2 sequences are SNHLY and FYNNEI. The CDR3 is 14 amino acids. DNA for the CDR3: TGTGCCAGCAGTGGACAGGGCGAGGTGTATGGCTACACCTTC. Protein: CASSGQGEVYGYTF.

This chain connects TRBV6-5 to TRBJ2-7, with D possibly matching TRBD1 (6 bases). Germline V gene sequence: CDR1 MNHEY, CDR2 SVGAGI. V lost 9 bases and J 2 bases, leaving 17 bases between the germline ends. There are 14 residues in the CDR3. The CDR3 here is CASRGFPSTYEQYF. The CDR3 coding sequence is TGTGCCAGTAGGGGGTTTCCCTCTACCTACGAGCAGTACTTC.

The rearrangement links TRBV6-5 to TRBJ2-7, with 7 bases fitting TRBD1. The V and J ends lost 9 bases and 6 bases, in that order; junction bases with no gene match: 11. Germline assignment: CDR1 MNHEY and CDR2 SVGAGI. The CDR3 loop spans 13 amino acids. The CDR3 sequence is CARAPTGWSEQYF. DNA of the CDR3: TGTGCCAGGGCCCCGACAGGGTGGAGCGAGCAGTACTTC.

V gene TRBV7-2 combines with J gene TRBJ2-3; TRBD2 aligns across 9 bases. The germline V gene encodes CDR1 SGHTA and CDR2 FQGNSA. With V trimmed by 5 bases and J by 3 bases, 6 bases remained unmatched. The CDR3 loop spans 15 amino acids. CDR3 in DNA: TGTGCCAGCAGCCGGCCCGGACTAGCGACAGATACGCAGTATTTT. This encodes CASSRPGLATDTQYF. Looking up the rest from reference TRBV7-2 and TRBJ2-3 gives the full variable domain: GAGVSQSPSNKVTEKGKDVELRCDPISGHTALYWYRQSLGQGLEFLIYFQGNSAPDKSGLPSDRFSAERTGGSVSTLTIQRTQQEDSAVYLCASSRPGLATDTQYFGPGTRLTVL.

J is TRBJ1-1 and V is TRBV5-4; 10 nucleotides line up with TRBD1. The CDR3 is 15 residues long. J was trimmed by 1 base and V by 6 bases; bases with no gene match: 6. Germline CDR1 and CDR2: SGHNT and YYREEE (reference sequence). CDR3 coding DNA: TGTGCCAGCATGCGACAGGGGGCAAAGAACACTGAAGCTTTCTTT. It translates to CASMRQGAKNTEAFF.

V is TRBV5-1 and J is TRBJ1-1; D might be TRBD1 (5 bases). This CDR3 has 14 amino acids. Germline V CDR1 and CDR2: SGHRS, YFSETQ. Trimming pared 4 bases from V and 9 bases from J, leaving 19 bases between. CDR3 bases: TGCGCCAGCAGCCCCGATGACGTCACAGGACAAGCTTTCTTT. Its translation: CASSPDDVTGQAFF. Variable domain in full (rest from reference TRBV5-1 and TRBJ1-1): KAGVTQTPRYLIKTRGQQVTLSCSPISGHRSVSWYQQTPGQGLQFLFEYFSETQRNKGNFPGRFSGRQFSNSRSEMNVSTLELGDSALYLCASSPDDVTGQAFFGQGTRLTVV.

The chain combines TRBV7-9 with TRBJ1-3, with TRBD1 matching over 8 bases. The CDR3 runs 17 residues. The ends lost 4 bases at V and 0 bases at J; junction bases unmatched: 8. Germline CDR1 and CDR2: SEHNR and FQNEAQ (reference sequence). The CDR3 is CASSSLDRDSSGNTIYF. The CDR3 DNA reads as TGTGCCAGCAGCTCCCTGGACAGGGACAGCTCTGGAAACACCATATATTTT.

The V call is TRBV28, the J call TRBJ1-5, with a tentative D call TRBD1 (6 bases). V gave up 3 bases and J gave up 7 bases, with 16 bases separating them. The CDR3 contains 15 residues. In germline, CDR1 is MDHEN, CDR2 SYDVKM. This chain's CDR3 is CASSFQQGGWQPQHF. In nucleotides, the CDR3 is TGTGCCAGCAGTTTCCAACAGGGCGGATGGCAGCCCCAGCATTTT.

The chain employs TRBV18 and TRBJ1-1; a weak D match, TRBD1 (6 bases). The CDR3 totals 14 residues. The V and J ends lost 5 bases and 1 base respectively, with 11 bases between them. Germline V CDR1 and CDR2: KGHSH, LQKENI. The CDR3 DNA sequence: TGTGCCAGCTCATCCCGGGACAAGAACACTGAAGCTTTCTTT. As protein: CASSSRDKNTEAFF.

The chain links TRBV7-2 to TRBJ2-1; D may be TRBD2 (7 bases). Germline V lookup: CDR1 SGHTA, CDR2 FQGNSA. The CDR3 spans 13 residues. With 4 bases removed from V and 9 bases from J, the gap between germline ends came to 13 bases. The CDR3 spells CASSWGGRIEQFF. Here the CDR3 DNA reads TGTGCCAGCAGCTGGGGGGGCCGGATTGAGCAGTTCTTC.

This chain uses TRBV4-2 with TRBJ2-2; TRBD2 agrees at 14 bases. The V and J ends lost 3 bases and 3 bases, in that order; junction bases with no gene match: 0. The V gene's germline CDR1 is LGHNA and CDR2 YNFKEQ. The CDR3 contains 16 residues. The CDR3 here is CASSQTSGGDTGELFF. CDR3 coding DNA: TGTGCCAGCAGCCAGACTAGCGGGGGGGACACCGGGGAGCTGTTTTTT.

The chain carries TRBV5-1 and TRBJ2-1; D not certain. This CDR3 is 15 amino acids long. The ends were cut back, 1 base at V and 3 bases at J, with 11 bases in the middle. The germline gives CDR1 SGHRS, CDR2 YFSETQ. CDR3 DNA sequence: TGCGCCAGCAGCTTGTATGCTGGAGACTACAATGAGCAGTTCTTC. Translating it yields CASSLYAGDYNEQFF.

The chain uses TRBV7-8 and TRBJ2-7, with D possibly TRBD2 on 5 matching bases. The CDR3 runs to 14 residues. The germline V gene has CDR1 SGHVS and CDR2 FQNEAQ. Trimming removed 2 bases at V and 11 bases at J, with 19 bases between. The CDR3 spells CASSLRRYGDLEYF. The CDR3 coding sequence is TGTGCCAGCAGCTTAAGGCGTTACGGGGATCTCGAGTACTTC.

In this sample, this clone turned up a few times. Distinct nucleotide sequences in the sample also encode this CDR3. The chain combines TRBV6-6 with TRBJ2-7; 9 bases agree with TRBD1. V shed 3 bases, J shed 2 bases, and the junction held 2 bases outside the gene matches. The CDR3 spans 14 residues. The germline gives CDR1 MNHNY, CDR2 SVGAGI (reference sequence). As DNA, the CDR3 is TGTGCCAGCAGTTATGGACAGGGGCCCTACGAGCAGTACTTC. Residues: CASSYGQGPYEQYF.

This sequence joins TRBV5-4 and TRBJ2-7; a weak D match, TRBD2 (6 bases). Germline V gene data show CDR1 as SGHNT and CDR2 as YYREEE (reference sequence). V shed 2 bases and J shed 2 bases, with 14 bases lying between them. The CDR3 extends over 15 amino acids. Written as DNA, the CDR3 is TGTGCCAGCAGCTTTGGCGGGACGGAAGCCTACGAGCAGTACTTC. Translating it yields CASSFGGTEAYEQYF.

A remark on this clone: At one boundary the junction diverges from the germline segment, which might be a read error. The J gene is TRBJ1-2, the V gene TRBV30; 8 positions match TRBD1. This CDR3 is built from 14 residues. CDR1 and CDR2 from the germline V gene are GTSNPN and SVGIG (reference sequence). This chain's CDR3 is CAWSVLQGVNGYAF. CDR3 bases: TGTGCCTGGAGTGTCCTACAGGGGGTAAATGGCTACGCCTTC.

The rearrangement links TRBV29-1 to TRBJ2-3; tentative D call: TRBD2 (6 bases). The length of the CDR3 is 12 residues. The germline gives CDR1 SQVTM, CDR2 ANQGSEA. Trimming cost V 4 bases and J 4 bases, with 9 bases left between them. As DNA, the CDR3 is TGCAGCGTTGGACTAGGCTCAGATACGCAGTATTTT. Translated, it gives CSVGLGSDTQYF.

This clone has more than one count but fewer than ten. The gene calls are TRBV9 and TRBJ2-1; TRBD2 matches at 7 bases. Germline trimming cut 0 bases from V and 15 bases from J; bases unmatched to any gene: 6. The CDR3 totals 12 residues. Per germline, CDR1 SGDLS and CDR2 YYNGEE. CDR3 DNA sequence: TGTGCCAGCAGCGTAGATGGACTAGTGGTGTTCTTC. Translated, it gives CASSVDGLVVFF.

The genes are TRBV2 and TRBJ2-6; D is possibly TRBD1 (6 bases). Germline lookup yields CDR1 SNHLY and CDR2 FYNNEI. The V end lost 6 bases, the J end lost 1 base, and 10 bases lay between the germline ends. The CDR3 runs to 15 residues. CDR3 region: CASSVGQSGANVLTF. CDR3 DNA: TGTGCCAGCAGCGTCGGACAGTCTGGGGCCAACGTCCTGACTTTC.

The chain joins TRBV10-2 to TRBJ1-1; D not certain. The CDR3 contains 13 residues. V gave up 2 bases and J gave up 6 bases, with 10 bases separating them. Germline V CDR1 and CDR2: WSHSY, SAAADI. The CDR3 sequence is CASSEQWGAEAFF. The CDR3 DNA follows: TGCGCCAGCAGTGAGCAGTGGGGAGCTGAAGCTTTCTTT.

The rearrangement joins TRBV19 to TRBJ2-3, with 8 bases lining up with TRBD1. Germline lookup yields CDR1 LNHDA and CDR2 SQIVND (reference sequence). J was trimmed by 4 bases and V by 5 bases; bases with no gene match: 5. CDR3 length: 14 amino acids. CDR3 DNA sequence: TGTGCCAGTAGTCTACAGGGGGGCGCAGATACGCAGTATTTT. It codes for CASSLQGGADTQYF. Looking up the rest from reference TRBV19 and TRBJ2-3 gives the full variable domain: DGGITQSPKYLFRKEGQNVTLSCEQNLNHDAMYWYRQDPGQGLRLIYYSQIVNDFQKGDIAEGYSVSREKKESFPLTVTSAQKNPTAFYLCASSLQGGADTQYFGPGTRLTVL.

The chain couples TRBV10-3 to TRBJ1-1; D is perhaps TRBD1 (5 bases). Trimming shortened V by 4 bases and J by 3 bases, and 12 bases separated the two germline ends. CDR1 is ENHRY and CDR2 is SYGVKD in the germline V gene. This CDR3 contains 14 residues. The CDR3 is CAISVGLGDTEAFF. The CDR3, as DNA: TGTGCCATCAGTGTGGGGCTGGGTGACACTGAAGCTTTCTTT.

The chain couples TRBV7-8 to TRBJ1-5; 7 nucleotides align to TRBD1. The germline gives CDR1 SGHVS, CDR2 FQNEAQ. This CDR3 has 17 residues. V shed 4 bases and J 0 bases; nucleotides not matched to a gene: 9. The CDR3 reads CASSSWTGSYSNQPQHF. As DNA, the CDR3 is TGTGCCAGCAGCTCCTGGACAGGCTCCTATAGCAATCAGCCCCAGCATTTT.

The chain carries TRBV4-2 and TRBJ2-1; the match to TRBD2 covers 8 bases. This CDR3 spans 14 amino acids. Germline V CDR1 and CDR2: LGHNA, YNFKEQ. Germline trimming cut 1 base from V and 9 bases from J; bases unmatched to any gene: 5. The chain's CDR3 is CASSQGRGVIEQFF. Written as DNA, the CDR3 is TGTGCCAGCAGCCAAGGGCGGGGGGTCATTGAGCAGTTCTTC.

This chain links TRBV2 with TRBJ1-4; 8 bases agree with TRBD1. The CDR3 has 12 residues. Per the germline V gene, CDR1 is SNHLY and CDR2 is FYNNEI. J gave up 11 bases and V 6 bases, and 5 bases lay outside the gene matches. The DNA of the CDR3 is TGTGCCAGCAGGGACGGGACAGGTAAACTGTTTTTT. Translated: CASRDGTGKLFF.

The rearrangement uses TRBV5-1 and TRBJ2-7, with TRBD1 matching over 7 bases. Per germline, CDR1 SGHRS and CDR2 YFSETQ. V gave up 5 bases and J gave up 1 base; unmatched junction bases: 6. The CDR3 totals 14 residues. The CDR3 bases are TGCGCCAGCAGGCGAACAGGGGAGTCCTACGAGCAGTACTTC. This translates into CASRRTGESYEQYF.